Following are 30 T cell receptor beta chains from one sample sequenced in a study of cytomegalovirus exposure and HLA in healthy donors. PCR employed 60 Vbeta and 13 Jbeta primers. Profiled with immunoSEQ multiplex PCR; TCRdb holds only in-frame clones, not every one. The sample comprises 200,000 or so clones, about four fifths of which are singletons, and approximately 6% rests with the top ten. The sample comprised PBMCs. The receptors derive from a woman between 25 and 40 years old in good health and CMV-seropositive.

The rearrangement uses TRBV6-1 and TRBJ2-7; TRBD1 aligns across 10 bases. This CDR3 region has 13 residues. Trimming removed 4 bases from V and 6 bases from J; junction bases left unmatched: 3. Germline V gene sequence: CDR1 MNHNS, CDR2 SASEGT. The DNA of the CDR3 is TGTGCCAGCAGTGTCCGACAGGGGGCCGAGCAGTACTTC. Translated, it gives CASSVRQGAEQYF.

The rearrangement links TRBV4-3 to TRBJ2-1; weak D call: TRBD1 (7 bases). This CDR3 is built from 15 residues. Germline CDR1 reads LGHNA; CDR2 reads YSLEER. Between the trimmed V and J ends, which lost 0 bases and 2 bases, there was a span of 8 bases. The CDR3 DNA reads TGCGCCAGCAGCCAAGACAGGGGGGCCTACAATGAGCAGTTCTTC. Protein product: CASSQDRGAYNEQFF.

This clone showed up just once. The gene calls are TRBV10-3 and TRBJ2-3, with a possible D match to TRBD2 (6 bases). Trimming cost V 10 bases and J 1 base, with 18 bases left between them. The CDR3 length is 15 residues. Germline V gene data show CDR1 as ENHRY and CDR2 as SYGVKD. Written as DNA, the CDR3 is TGTGCCAGCCGGGAGCTAGCATTTGGCACAGATACGCAGTATTTT. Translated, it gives CASRELAFGTDTQYF.

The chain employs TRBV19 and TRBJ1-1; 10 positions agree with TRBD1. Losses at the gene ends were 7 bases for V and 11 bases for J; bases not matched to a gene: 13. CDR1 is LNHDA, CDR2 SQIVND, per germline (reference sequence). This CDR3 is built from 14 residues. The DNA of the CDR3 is TGTGCCAGTATTAACCCGGGACAGGGGTGGTTGGCTTTCTTT. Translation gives CASINPGQGWLAFF. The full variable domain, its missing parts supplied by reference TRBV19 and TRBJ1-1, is DGGITQSPKYLFRKEGQNVTLSCEQNLNHDAMYWYRQDPGQGLRLIYYSQIVNDFQKGDIAEGYSVSREKKESFPLTVTSAQKNPTAFYLCASINPGQGWLAFFGQGTRLTVV.

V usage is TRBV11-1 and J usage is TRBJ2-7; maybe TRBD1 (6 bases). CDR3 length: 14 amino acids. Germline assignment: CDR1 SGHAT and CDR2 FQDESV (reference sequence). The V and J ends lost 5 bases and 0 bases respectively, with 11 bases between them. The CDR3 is CASSPGALSYEQYF. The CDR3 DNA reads TGTGCCAGCAGCCCAGGGGCCCTCTCCTACGAGCAGTACTTC.

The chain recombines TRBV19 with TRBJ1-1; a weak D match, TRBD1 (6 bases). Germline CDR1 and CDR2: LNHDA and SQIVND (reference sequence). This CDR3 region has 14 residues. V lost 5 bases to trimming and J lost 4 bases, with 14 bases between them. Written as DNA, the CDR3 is TGTGCCAGTAGTGTACACAGGGTCCCCACTGAAGCTTTCTTT. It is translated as CASSVHRVPTEAFF. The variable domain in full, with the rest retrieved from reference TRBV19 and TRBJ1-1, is DGGITQSPKYLFRKEGQNVTLSCEQNLNHDAMYWYRQDPGQGLRLIYYSQIVNDFQKGDIAEGYSVSREKKESFPLTVTSAQKNPTAFYLCASSVHRVPTEAFFGQGTRLTVV.

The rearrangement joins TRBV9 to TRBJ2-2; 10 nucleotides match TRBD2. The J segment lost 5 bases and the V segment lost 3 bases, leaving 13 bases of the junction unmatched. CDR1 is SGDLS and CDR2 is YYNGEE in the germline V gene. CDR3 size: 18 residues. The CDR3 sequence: CASSAPALAGERTGELFF. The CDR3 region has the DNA TGTGCCAGCAGCGCCCCCGCGCTAGCGGGAGAACGGACCGGGGAGCTGTTTTTT.

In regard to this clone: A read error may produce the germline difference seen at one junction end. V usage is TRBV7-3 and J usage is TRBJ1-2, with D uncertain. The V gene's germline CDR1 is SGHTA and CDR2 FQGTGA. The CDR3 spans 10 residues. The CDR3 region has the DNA TGTGCCAGCAGCCCAAATGGGCCGAACTTC. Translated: CASSPNGPNF.

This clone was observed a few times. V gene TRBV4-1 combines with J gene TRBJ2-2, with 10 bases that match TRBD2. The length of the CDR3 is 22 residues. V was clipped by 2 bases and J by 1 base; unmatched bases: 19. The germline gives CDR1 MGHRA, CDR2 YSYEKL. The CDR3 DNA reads TGCGCCAGCAGCCAAAGAGGGATGCCGGGACTAGCGAGTTGGGAGAACACCGGGGAGCTGTTTTTT. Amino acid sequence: CASSQRGMPGLASWENTGELFF.

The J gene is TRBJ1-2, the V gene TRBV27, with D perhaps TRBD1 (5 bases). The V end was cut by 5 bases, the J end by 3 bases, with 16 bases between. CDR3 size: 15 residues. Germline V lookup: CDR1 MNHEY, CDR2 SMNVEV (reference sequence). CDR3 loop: CASSPAGQGYYGYTF. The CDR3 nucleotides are TGTGCCAGCAGTCCCGCCGGCCAGGGCTACTATGGCTACACCTTC.

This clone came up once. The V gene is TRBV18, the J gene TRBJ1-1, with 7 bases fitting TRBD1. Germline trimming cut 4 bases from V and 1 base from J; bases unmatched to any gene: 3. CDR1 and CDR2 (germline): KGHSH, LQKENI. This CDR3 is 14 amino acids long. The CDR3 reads CASSRTGANTEAFF. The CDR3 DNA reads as TGTGCCAGCTCACGAACAGGGGCGAACACTGAAGCTTTCTTT.

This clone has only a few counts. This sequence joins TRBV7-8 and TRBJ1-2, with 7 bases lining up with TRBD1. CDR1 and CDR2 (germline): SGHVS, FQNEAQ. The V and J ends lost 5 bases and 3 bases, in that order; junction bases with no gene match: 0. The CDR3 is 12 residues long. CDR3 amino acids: CASSQGDYGYTF. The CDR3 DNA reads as TGTGCCAGCAGCCAGGGGGACTATGGCTACACCTTC. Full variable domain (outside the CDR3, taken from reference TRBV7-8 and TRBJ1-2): GAGVSQSPRYKVAKRGQDVALRCDPISGHVSLFWYQQALGQGPEFLTYFQNEAQLDKSGLPSDRFFAERPEGSVSTLKIQRTQQEDSAVYLCASSQGDYGYTFGSGTRLTVV.

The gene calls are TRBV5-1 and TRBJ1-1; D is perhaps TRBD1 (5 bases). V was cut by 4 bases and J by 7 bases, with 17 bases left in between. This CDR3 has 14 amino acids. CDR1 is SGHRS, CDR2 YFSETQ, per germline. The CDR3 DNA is TGCGCCAGCAGCCCGGGGGACTTAAATGATGAAGCTTTCTTT. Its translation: CASSPGDLNDEAFF.

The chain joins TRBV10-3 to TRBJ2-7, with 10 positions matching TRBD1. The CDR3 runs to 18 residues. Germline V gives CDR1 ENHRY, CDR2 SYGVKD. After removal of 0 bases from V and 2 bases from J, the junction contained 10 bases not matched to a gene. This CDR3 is CAISESGMGQGWTYEQYF. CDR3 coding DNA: TGTGCCATCAGTGAGTCTGGCATGGGACAGGGGTGGACCTACGAGCAGTACTTC.

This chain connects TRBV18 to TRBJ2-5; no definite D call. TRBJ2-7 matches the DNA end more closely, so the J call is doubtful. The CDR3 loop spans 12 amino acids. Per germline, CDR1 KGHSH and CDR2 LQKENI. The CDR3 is CASSPGSYEQYF. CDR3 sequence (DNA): TGTGCCAGCTCCCCCGGGTCCTACGAGCAGTACTTC.

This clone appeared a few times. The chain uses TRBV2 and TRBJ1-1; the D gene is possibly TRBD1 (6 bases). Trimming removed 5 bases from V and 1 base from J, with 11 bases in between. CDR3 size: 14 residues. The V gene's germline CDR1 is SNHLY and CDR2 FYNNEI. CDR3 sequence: CASSYRARNTEAFF. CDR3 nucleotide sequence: TGTGCCAGCAGTTACAGGGCAAGGAACACTGAAGCTTTCTTT.

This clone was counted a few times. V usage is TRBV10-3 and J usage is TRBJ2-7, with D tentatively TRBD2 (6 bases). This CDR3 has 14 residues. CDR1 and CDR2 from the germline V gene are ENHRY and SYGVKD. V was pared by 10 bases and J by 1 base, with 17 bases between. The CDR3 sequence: CASTGGRGSYEQYF. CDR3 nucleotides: TGTGCCAGCACGGGTGGGCGGGGATCCTACGAGCAGTACTTC.

The CDR3 sequence: CASSSRMTSDYGYTF. CDR3 bases: TGTGCCAGCAGCTCCCGGATGACATCGGATTATGGCTACACCTTC. V usage is TRBV7-9 and J usage is TRBJ1-2; D gene ambiguous. V lost 4 bases and J lost 5, with 17 bases in between. The CDR3 loop spans 15 amino acids. Germline CDR1 SEHNR, CDR2 FQNEAQ (reference sequence).

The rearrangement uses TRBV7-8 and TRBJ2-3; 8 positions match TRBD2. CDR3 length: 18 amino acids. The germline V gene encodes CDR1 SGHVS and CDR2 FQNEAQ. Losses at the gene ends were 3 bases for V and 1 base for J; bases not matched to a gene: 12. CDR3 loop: CASSFLGGGRGGTDTQYF. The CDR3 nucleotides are TGTGCCAGCAGCTTCCTCGGGGGGGGAAGGGGTGGCACAGATACGCAGTATTTT.

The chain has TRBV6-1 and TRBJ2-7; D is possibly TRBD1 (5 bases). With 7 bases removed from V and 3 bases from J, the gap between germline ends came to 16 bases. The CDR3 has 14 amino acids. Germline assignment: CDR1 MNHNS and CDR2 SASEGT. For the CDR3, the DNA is TGTGCCAGCACAGGGTCCCTGCTTTTCTACGAGCAGTACTTC. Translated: CASTGSLLFYEQYF.

DNA of the CDR3: TGTGCCAGCAGTTTAAGTACGGGATCCGGGGAGCTGTTTTTT. Amino acids: CASSLSTGSGELFF. The rearrangement uses TRBV28 and TRBJ2-2; possibly TRBD2 for D (5 bases). V was shortened by 2 bases and J by 6 bases, with 10 bases between the two germline ends. CDR3 length: 14 residues. The germline CDR1 and CDR2 sequences are MDHEN and SYDVKM.

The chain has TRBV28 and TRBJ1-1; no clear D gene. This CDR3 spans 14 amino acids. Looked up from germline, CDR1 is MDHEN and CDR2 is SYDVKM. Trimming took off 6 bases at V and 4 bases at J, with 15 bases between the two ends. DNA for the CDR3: TGTGCCAGCAGGCGACCGGGAAGGATCACTGAAGCTTTCTTT. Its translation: CASRRPGRITEAFF.

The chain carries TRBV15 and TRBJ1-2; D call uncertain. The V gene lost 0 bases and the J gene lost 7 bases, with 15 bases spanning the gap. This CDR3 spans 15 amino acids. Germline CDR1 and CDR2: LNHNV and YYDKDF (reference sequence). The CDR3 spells CATSREGGRFPGYTF. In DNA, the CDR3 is TGTGCCACCAGCAGAGAGGGAGGGCGGTTTCCTGGCTACACCTTC. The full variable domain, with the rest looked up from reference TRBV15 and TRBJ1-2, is DAMVIQNPRYQVTQFGKPVTLSCSQTLNHNVMYWYQQKSSQAPKLLFHYYDKDFNNEADTPDNFQSRRPNTSFCFLDIRSPGLGDTAMYLCATSREGGRFPGYTFGSGTRLTVV.

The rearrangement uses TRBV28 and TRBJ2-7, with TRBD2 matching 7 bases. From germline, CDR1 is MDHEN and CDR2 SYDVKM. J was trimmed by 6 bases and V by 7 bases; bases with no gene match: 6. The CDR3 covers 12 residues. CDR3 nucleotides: TGTGCCAGCAAACCAACTAGCGCCGAGCAGTACTTC. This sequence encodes CASKPTSAEQYF.

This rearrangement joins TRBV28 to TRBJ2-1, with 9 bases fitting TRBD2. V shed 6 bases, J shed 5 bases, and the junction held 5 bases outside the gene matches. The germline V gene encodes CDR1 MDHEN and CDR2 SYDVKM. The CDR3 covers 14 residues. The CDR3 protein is CASRTGTSNNEQFF. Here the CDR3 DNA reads TGTGCCAGCAGGACCGGGACTAGCAACAATGAGCAGTTCTTC.

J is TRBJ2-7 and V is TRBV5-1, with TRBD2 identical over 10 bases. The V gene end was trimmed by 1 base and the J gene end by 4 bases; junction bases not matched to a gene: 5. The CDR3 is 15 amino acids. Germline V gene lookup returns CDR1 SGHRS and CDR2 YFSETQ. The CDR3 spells CASSLTSGALYEQYF. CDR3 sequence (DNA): TGCGCCAGCAGCTTGACTAGCGGGGCCCTGTACGAGCAGTACTTC.

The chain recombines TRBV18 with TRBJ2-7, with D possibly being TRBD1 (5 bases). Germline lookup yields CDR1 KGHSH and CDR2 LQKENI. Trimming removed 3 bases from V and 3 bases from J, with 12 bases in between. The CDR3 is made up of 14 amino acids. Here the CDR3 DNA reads TGTGCCAGCTCACCCAGCAGGGCACTCTACGAGCAGTACTTC. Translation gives CASSPSRALYEQYF.

CDR3: CASSLNRGFTEAFF. In nucleotides, the CDR3 is TGCGCCAGCAGCTTGAACAGGGGATTCACTGAAGCTTTCTTT. The chain has TRBV5-1 and TRBJ1-1; TRBD1 agrees at 7 bases. The CDR3 loop spans 14 amino acids. The junction had 4 bases not matched to a gene; V was cut back by 1 base and J by 4 bases. Germline V gene lookup returns CDR1 SGHRS and CDR2 YFSETQ.

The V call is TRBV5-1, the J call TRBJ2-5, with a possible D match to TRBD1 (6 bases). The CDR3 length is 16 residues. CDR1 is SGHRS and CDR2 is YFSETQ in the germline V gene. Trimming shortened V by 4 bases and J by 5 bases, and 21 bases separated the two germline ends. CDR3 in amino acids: CASSTQGRRMDETQYF. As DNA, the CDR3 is TGCGCCAGCAGCACACAGGGACGGCGTATGGATGAGACCCAGTACTTC.

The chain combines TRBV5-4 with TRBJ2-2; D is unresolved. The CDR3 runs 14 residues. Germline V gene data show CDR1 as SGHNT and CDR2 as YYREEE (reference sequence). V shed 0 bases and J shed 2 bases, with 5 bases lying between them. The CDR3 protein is CASSLGQNTGELFF. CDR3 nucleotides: TGTGCCAGCAGCTTGGGACAAAACACCGGGGAGCTGTTTTTT.